Shown below are 23 T cell receptor beta chains from a single sample sequenced in a study of radiotherapy plus CTLA-4 blockade in lung cancer (dated by TCRdb to the late 2010s). The library was produced with the immunoSEQ multiplex PCR assay. Sourced from immuneACCESS, this table was stored by TCRdb with only in-frame sequences that have V and J called. A share of the clones is absent; for the studies checked, an unresolved V gene accounts for under half, and the remainder has no known explanation. Across this sample there are 85,000 to 130,000 clones, with more than 70% seen only once. Over 2% of the sample rests with the top ten. Source: peripheral blood, taken from a patient treated with radiotherapy plus ipilimumab. The receptors were gathered from a human donor with non-small cell lung cancer that progressed on radiotherapy plus ipilimumab. Some clones in this sample may be carry-over from other donors' samples.

The rearrangement joins TRBV6-6 to TRBJ2-7; 10 bases map to TRBD1. J was trimmed by 4 bases and V by 10 bases; bases with no gene match: 13. The length of the CDR3 is 15 residues. Germline V lookup: CDR1 MNHNY, CDR2 SVGAGI (reference sequence). CDR3 sequence reads: CATRDRGNLIYEQYF. DNA of the CDR3: TGTGCCACCCGGGACAGGGGAAACTTAATTTACGAGCAGTACTTC.

A single count supports this clone. The chain combines TRBV27 with TRBJ2-7; D possibly uses TRBD1 or TRBD2 (6 bases each). The CDR3 has 14 amino acids. The V gene's germline CDR1 is MNHEY and CDR2 SMNVEV (reference sequence). V dropped 9 bases and J dropped 5 bases, with 20 bases sitting between them. The CDR3 DNA is TGTGCCAGTAACAAATGGGGGGCCCCGAACGAGCAGTACTTC. Amino acids: CASNKWGAPNEQYF.

The chain recombines TRBV29-1 with TRBJ1-2; D is unresolved. The CDR3 sequence is 13 residues long. Germline values: CDR1 SQVTM, CDR2 ANQGSEA. Between the trimmed V and J ends, which lost 4 bases and 3 bases, there was a span of 12 bases. The CDR3 coding sequence is TGCAGCGTTGTTCAAGACGGGGACTATGGCTACACCTTC. Translating gives CSVVQDGDYGYTF.

The chain uses TRBV2 and TRBJ1-6; D call uncertain. Trimming shortened V by 3 bases and J by 5 bases, and 2 bases separated the two germline ends. CDR3 size: 12 residues. Germline V gives CDR1 SNHLY, CDR2 FYNNEI. Written as DNA, the CDR3 is TGTGCCAGCAGTGACAATAATTCACCCCTCCACTTT. This sequence encodes CASSDNNSPLHF.

This clone was seen only once. The V and J genes are TRBV7-2 and TRBJ2-2; D uncertain. The CDR3 consists of 16 residues. V lost 2 bases, J lost 1 base, and 11 bases lay in between. Germline V gene sequence: CDR1 SGHTA, CDR2 FQGNSA. CDR3 in DNA: TGTGCCAGCAGCTTACAGTGGCCAGTGAACACCGGGGAGCTGTTTTTT. It codes for CASSLQWPVNTGELFF.

The V and J genes are TRBV6-5 and TRBJ2-5; TRBD2 matches at 9 bases. Trimming took 4 bases from V and 5 from J; bases not matched to a gene: 5. The CDR3 is made up of 14 amino acids. Germline assignment: CDR1 MNHEY and CDR2 SVGAGI. The DNA of the CDR3 is TGTGCCAGCAGTTCGGGACTAGCCTCCGAGACCCAGTACTTC. It translates to CASSSGLASETQYF.

The V and J genes are TRBV9 and TRBJ2-5; D possibly matches TRBD1 or TRBD2 (5 bases each). The CDR3 extends over 16 amino acids. Trimming took off 0 bases at V and 1 base at J, with 13 bases between the two ends. Germline values: CDR1 SGDLS, CDR2 YYNGEE. For the CDR3, the DNA is TGTGCCAGCAGCGTAGAAGGGTTGGGGACCCAAGAGACCCAGTACTTC. It yields the protein CASSVEGLGTQETQYF.

The CDR3 sequence is CASSLVVWGAEDEQYF. CDR3 bases: TGTGCCAGCTCACTTGTGGTGTGGGGCGCCGAGGACGAGCAGTACTTC. This chain joins TRBV18 and TRBJ2-7, with D possibly TRBD1 on 5 matching bases. The CDR3 has 16 amino acids. Looked up from germline, CDR1 is KGHSH and CDR2 is LQKENI. Trimming took 4 bases from V and 5 from J, leaving 21 bases between them.

The chain links TRBV4-3 to TRBJ2-7; perhaps TRBD1 as D (6 bases). Germline V gene sequence: CDR1 LGHNA, CDR2 YSLEER. V dropped 7 bases and J dropped 6 bases, with 16 bases sitting between them. This CDR3 is 13 amino acids long. The CDR3 region is CASITGSPSEQYF. In DNA form, the CDR3 reads TGCGCCAGCATCACAGGGTCTCCCTCCGAGCAGTACTTC.

Points on this clone: Other DNA sequences from this sample encode an identical CDR3 as well. The CDR3 loop reads CASSLQGGDTEAFF. Here the CDR3 DNA reads TGTGCCAGCAGCCTGCAGGGAGGGGACACTGAAGCTTTCTTT. J is TRBJ1-1 and V is TRBV7-8, with a tentative D call TRBD1 (5 bases). Looked up from germline, CDR1 is SGHVS and CDR2 is FQNEAQ. The CDR3 totals 14 residues. Trimming stripped 5 bases from V and 3 bases from J, with 13 bases between.

The gene calls are TRBV4-1 and TRBJ1-1; D not resolved. V was trimmed by 0 bases and J by 2 bases, leaving 16 bases between them. The CDR3 sequence is 17 residues long. Germline CDR1 reads MGHRA; CDR2 reads YSYEKL. The chain's CDR3 is CASSQERQARGNTEAFF. CDR3 DNA: TGCGCCAGCAGCCAAGAGAGGCAGGCCCGGGGAAACACTGAAGCTTTCTTT.

The V call is TRBV2, the J call TRBJ1-2, with a possible D match to TRBD1 (5 bases). V lost 1 base and J lost 3, with 9 bases in between. The length of the CDR3 is 14 residues. In germline, CDR1 is SNHLY, CDR2 FYNNEI. In nucleotides, the CDR3 is TGTGCCAGCAGTGAAGGTCGGGACCACTATGGCTACACCTTC. As protein: CASSEGRDHYGYTF.

This chain joins TRBV28 and TRBJ1-2, with 11 nucleotides matching TRBD1. The CDR3 has 13 residues. Germline-derived CDR1 and CDR2 are MDHEN and SYDVKM. J gave up 12 bases and V 4 bases, and 7 bases lay outside the gene matches. CDR3 nucleotide sequence: TGTGCCAGCAGTTCGGGACAGGGGGGTTTTAACACCTTC. It yields the protein CASSSGQGGFNTF.

The V gene is TRBV15, the J gene TRBJ1-6; weak D call: TRBD1 (5 bases). V was cut by 1 base and J by 6 bases, with 13 bases left in between. This CDR3 contains 16 residues. Germline V gene lookup returns CDR1 LNHNV and CDR2 YYDKDF (reference sequence). DNA of the CDR3: TGTGCCACCAGCAGAGGCAGACAGTTAGTTAATTCACCCCTCCACTTT. Translating gives CATSRGRQLVNSPLHF.

The CDR3 is CASSLIGGALTGELFF. The CDR3 nucleotides read TGTGCCAGCAGTTTAATAGGCGGGGCCCTCACCGGGGAGCTGTTTTTT. The chain recombines TRBV27 with TRBJ2-2, with D tentatively TRBD2 (6 bases). Germline loops: CDR1 MNHEY, CDR2 SMNVEV (reference sequence). Between the trimmed V and J ends, which lost 2 bases and 4 bases, there was a span of 14 bases. The CDR3 spans 16 residues.

The rearrangement links TRBV25-1 to TRBJ2-7; D is ambiguous. The germline V gene has CDR1 MGHDK and CDR2 SYGVNS. Trimming cost V 0 bases and J 3 bases, with 0 bases left between them. This CDR3 has 11 amino acids. CDR3 nucleotides: TGTGCCAGCAGTGAATACTACGAGCAGTACTTC. Translating it yields CASSEYYEQYF.

About this clone itself: This sample includes further DNA sequences coding for the same CDR3. The chain couples TRBV28 to TRBJ1-1; D ambiguous. The CDR3 loop spans 11 amino acids. Germline V gene data show CDR1 as MDHEN and CDR2 as SYDVKM. V was trimmed by 4 bases and J by 2 bases, leaving 2 bases between them. The CDR3 DNA reads as TGTGCCAGCAGTTCAAACACTGAAGCTTTCTTT. Translation: CASSSNTEAFF.

As DNA, the CDR3 is TGTGCCAGCAGTCCACAAACCACAGGCGCCTATGGCTACACCTTC. Translation: CASSPQTTGAYGYTF. The chain employs TRBV6-5 and TRBJ1-2, with D possibly matching TRBD1 (5 bases). CDR1 is MNHEY and CDR2 is SVGAGI in the germline V gene. The V end lost 5 bases, the J end lost 4 bases, and 17 bases lay between the germline ends. This CDR3 comprises 15 residues.

V and J are TRBV5-6 and TRBJ1-1, with D perhaps TRBD1 (5 bases). V lost 4 bases, J lost 3 bases, and 13 bases lay in between. The CDR3 sequence is 14 residues long. Per germline, CDR1 SGHDT and CDR2 YYEEEE. CDR3 nucleotides: TGTGCCAGCAGCCTGGGAGGGGCTGACACTGAAGCTTTCTTT. It is translated as CASSLGGADTEAFF.

The J gene is TRBJ2-7, the V gene TRBV10-3; TRBD1 matches at 7 bases. The CDR3 contains 15 residues. The ends lost 7 bases at V and 0 bases at J; junction bases unmatched: 9. The V gene's germline CDR1 is ENHRY and CDR2 SYGVKD. The CDR3 is CAINEGTANSYEQYF. Here the CDR3 DNA reads TGTGCCATCAACGAAGGGACAGCTAACTCCTACGAGCAGTACTTC.

The chain carries TRBV10-3 and TRBJ2-2, with a possible D match to TRBD2 (6 bases). V shed 6 bases and J shed 0 bases, with 17 bases lying between them. In germline, CDR1 is ENHRY, CDR2 SYGVKD. The CDR3 runs 17 residues. The CDR3 coding sequence is TGTGCCATCAGCACGGTGGGAGGAGGAGCGAACACCGGGGAGCTGTTTTTT. Its translation: CAISTVGGGANTGELFF.

The rearrangement links TRBV18 to TRBJ2-5; TRBD2 aligns across 11 bases. Trimming at V came to 3 bases and at J to 4 bases, leaving 7 bases not matched to a gene. The germline V gene encodes CDR1 KGHSH and CDR2 LQKENI. The CDR3 covers 16 residues. CDR3 protein: CASSPASGGPGETQYF. The CDR3, as DNA: TGTGCCAGCTCACCGGCTAGCGGGGGGCCGGGAGAGACCCAGTACTTC.

The chain combines TRBV2 with TRBJ1-5; no clear D gene. There are 15 residues in the CDR3. The germline V and J ends were trimmed by 3 bases and 7 bases, with 16 bases remaining between them. CDR1 and CDR2 (germline): SNHLY, FYNNEI. DNA for the CDR3: TGTGCCAGCAGTGAGGTAGGGTTCGGAGGCCAGCCCCAGCATTTT. Translating gives CASSEVGFGGQPQHF.